These 11 T cell receptor beta chains were sequenced from one sample in a study of OX40 agonist ivuxolimab in advanced cancers. TCRdb keeps only in-frame clones here, not all; method: immunoSEQ multiplex PCR. This table holds tens of thousands of clones, approximately 86% found once. This sample comprised CD4+ or CD8+ T cells sorted from blood, obtained in a trial of the OX40 agonist ivuxolimab. The origin of the receptors is an adult with an advanced solid tumor such as melanoma, head and neck, liver or kidney cancer.

The chain uses TRBV27 and TRBJ1-2, with a weak D call TRBD1 (6 bases). This CDR3 region has 14 residues. The germline V gene has CDR1 MNHEY and CDR2 SMNVEV (reference sequence). Trimming left V 6 bases short and J 2 bases short, with 13 bases between. CDR3 nucleotides: TGTGCCAGCAGGGATATCGACAGGAACTATGGCTACACCTTC. Its protein is CASRDIDRNYGYTF.

The V and J genes are TRBV7-2 and TRBJ2-7; 7 bases map to TRBD1. CDR3 length: 15 amino acids. J lost 3 bases, V lost 6 bases, and 11 bases had no gene match. Germline V lookup: CDR1 SGHTA, CDR2 FQGNSA. The CDR3 DNA reads TGTGCCAGCAGTATAACAGGGGAAGCGCTCTACGAGCAGTACTTC. Translated: CASSITGEALYEQYF.

This clone has just one count. The chain is built from TRBV6-6 and TRBJ2-7; no clear D gene. CDR1 MNHNY and CDR2 SVGAGI come from the germline V gene (reference sequence). CDR3 length: 12 residues. Deletions cut 6 bases from V and 12 bases from J, with 18 bases between. The CDR3 DNA sequence: TGTGCCAGCAGCCCCGGCGAGCCCCTTTCGTACTTC. It translates to CASSPGEPLSYF.

In nucleotides, the CDR3 is TGTGCCAGCAGCATCGGCGGGGATTACATTTGGGAGACCCAGTACTTC. This gives the protein CASSIGGDYIWETQYF. This rearrangement joins TRBV9 to TRBJ2-5; D might be TRBD2 (6 bases). Germline assignment: CDR1 SGDLS and CDR2 YYNGEE. The ends were cut back, 4 bases at V and 5 bases at J, with 21 bases in the middle. This CDR3 spans 16 amino acids. Full variable domain (rest looked up from reference TRBV9 and TRBJ2-5): DSGVTQTPKHLITATGQRVTLRCSPRSGDLSVYWYQQSLDQGLQFLIQYYNGEERAKGNILERFSAQQFPDLHSELNLSSLELGDSALYFCASSIGGDYIWETQYFGPGTRLLVL.

This sequence joins TRBV25-1 and TRBJ2-3; 8 nucleotides agree with TRBD1. V lost 2 bases to trimming and J lost 2 bases; unmatched junction nucleotides: 3. CDR1 and CDR2 from the germline V gene are MGHDK and SYGVNS. There are 15 residues in the CDR3. The CDR3 here is CASSETDRDTDTQYF. As DNA, the CDR3 is TGTGCCAGCAGTGAAACGGACAGGGACACAGATACGCAGTATTTT.

V gene TRBV9 combines with J gene TRBJ1-3; no definite D call. CDR1 SGDLS and CDR2 YYNGEE come from the germline V gene. The ends were cut back, 3 bases at V and 3 bases at J, with 4 bases in the middle. The CDR3 has 12 residues. CDR3 nucleotides: TGTGCCAGCAGCGGGAATGGAAACACCATATATTTT. Its translation: CASSGNGNTIYF. The full variable domain, its missing parts supplied by reference TRBV9 and TRBJ1-3, is DSGVTQTPKHLITATGQRVTLRCSPRSGDLSVYWYQQSLDQGLQFLIQYYNGEERAKGNILERFSAQQFPDLHSELNLSSLELGDSALYFCASSGNGNTIYFGEGSWLTVV.

CDR3 region: CASSLSGDSGTGIEKLFF. The CDR3 bases are TGTGCCAGCAGTTTATCGGGCGATTCCGGGACAGGGATTGAAAAACTGTTTTTT. This sequence joins TRBV27 and TRBJ1-4, with TRBD1 identical over 9 bases. CDR3 length equals 18 residues. The germline V gene has CDR1 MNHEY and CDR2 SMNVEV (reference sequence). V lost 0 bases to trimming and J lost 7 bases; unmatched junction nucleotides: 12.

By sample fraction, this clone is medium-sized. The chain couples TRBV15 to TRBJ1-4; D unresolved. Trimming stripped 4 bases from V and 2 bases from J, with 8 bases between. The CDR3 has 14 residues. Germline values: CDR1 LNHNV, CDR2 YYDKDF (reference sequence). CDR3 nucleotide sequence: TGTGCCACCAGCAAAAGGGCGACTAATGAAAAACTGTTTTTT. Translated: CATSKRATNEKLFF.

The chain is built from TRBV13 and TRBJ2-7; D possibly corresponds to TRBD2 (5 bases). V lost 2 bases, J lost 0 bases, and 14 bases lay in between. From germline, CDR1 is PRHDT and CDR2 FYEKMQ (reference sequence). The CDR3 has 16 residues. CDR3 sequence reads: CASSLQSGTDSYEQYF. CDR3 coding DNA: TGTGCCAGCAGCTTACAGAGCGGAACCGACTCCTACGAGCAGTACTTC.

The rearrangement uses TRBV6-1 and TRBJ1-5; TRBD1 agrees at 9 bases. This CDR3 contains 14 residues. Germline V gene data show CDR1 as MNHNS and CDR2 as SASEGT. The ends lost 9 bases at V and 6 bases at J; junction bases unmatched: 9. The CDR3 bases are TGTGCCAGTGAAACAGGGGGCTGGAGTCAGCCCCAGCATTTT. It codes for CASETGGWSQPQHF.

The V gene is TRBV15, the J gene TRBJ2-7; 7 bases are a match to TRBD1. Unmatched junction bases numbered 0, after V lost 0 bases and J lost 4 bases. Germline V gives CDR1 LNHNV, CDR2 YYDKDF (reference sequence). The CDR3 consists of 13 residues. DNA for the CDR3: TGTGCCACCAGCAGAGAGGACAGGTACGAGCAGTACTTC. Translating it yields CATSREDRYEQYF.